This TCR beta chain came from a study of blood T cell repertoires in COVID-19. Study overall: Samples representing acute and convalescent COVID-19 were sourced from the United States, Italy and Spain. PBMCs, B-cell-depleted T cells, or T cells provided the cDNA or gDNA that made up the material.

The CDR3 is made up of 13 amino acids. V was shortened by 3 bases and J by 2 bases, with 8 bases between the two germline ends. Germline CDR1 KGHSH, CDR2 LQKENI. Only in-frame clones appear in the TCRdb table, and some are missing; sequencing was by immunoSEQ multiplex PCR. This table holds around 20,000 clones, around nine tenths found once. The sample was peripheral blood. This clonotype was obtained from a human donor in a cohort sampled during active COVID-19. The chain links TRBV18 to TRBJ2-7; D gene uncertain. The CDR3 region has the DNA TGTGCCAGCTCACCTCTGGAGACCTACGAGCAGTACTTC. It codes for CASSPLETYEQYF.